The clone carrying this T cell receptor beta chain came up a few times. Its antigen is still unknown. These data come from a study of cytomegalovirus exposure and HLA in healthy donors. Study context: The approximately 110 validation repertoires used a platform that matched the one used for the approximately 670 first-cohort repertoires, as a later analysis reported. General study findings and limits: Most TCR sequences proved rare, with some public TCRs found in many donors. According to a subsequent analysis, TCR clusters from the first cohort were inclined to appear together in the 120 or so validation repertoires. The CMV antigen specificity of three CMV-associated chains was confirmed through in vitro analysis.

Germline lookup yields CDR1 SQVTM and CDR2 ANQGSEA. The CDR3 contains 12 residues. The junction had 4 bases not matched to a gene; V was cut back by 7 bases and J by 2 bases. Sequencing was performed with immunoSEQ multiplex PCR; in TCRdb, only in-frame clones are kept and a portion is missing. The sample consists of 110,000 to 150,000 clones, roughly nine tenths of them appearing once. The V and J genes are TRBV29-1 and TRBJ2-5; the match to TRBD1 covers 7 bases. The material sequenced was PBMCs. The TCR was taken from a man aged 18 to 29 in good health and CMV-seronegative. The CDR3 coding sequence is TGCAGCGGGGGACAGAAACAAGAGACCCAGTACTTC. This translates into CSGGQKQETQYF.